These T cell receptor beta chains were read from a single sample in a study of CD8+ T cells in alopecia areata. This table comes from immunoSEQ multiplex PCR, and its TCRdb copy is limited to in-frame clones, with some not included. The repertoire holds a few hundred thousand clones, approximately 60% seen once, with 0.8% to 1% in the top ten. This specimen consisted of CD4+ T cells sorted from blood, obtained around week 54, from a patient treated with tofacitinib. The origin of the receptors is a human donor with alopecia areata. Each CDR3 is given with its conserved first and last residue. A D gene is named only where the DNA matches it firmly. Rows give clone size only sometimes, using once, few, many, or a class for an expanded clone.

j_call: TRBJ1-5; v_call: TRBV9; d_call: TRBD1; clone_size: NA; cdr3_nt: TGTGCCAGCAGCAGGACAGGGGGAGAATATCAGCCCCAGCATTTT; cdr3_aa: CASSRTGGEYQPQHF
j_call: TRBJ2-3; v_call: TRBV4-1; d_call: TRBD2; clone_size: NA; cdr3_nt: TGCGCCAGCAGTCTCACTAGCGGGGGGCAGTATTTT; cdr3_aa: CASSLTSGGQYF
j_call: TRBJ1-5; v_call: TRBV5-6; d_call: NA; clone_size: NA; cdr3_nt: TGTGCCAGCAGCTCTGGGCCACGGGCGGGCAATCAGCCCCAGCATTTT; cdr3_aa: CASSSGPRAGNQPQHF
j_call: TRBJ1-5; v_call: TRBV30; d_call: NA; clone_size: NA; cdr3_nt: TGTGCCTGGAGCCCAGATGGAGGCCCCAATCAGCCCCAGCATTTT; cdr3_aa: CAWSPDGGPNQPQHF
j_call: TRBJ2-5; v_call: TRBV7-2; d_call: TRBD2; clone_size: NA; cdr3_nt: TGTGCCAGCAGCGCGCGACTAGCGGGGGTCCAAGAGACCCAGTACTTC; cdr3_aa: CASSARLAGVQETQYF
j_call: TRBJ2-4; v_call: TRBV5-6; d_call: TRBD1; clone_size: once; cdr3_nt: TGTGCCAGCAGGGACAGGGGAGGGGGCAAAAACATTCAGTACTTC; cdr3_aa: CASRDRGGGKNIQYF
j_call: TRBJ2-3; v_call: TRBV18; d_call: NA; clone_size: NA; cdr3_nt: TGTGCCAGCTCAGGCCGACAGGCTAGCACAGATACGCAGTATTTT; cdr3_aa: CASSGRQASTDTQYF
j_call: TRBJ1-5; v_call: TRBV30; d_call: TRBD1; clone_size: once; cdr3_nt: TGTGCCTGGAGTGGACAGGGGCGACAGCCCCAGCATTTT; cdr3_aa: CAWSGQGRQPQHF
j_call: TRBJ2-7; v_call: TRBV5-6; d_call: NA; clone_size: NA; cdr3_nt: TGTGCCAGCAGCTTCTTCGTTGAAAGCCTTACCTACGAGCAGTACTTC; cdr3_aa: CASSFFVESLTYEQYF
j_call: TRBJ2-3; v_call: TRBV5-6; d_call: TRBD2; clone_size: NA; cdr3_nt: TGTGCCAGCAGCTTCAACGGGAGGGCAGATACGCAGTATTTT; cdr3_aa: CASSFNGRADTQYF
j_call: TRBJ2-1; v_call: TRBV7-8; d_call: NA; clone_size: NA; cdr3_nt: TGTGCCAGCAGTCAGGGGCGGAATGAGCAGTTCTTC; cdr3_aa: CASSQGRNEQFF
j_call: TRBJ2-7; v_call: TRBV7-3; d_call: NA; clone_size: NA; cdr3_nt: TGTGCCAGCAGCCAAAGAGAGGGGTCCTACGAGCAGTACTTC; cdr3_aa: CASSQREGSYEQYF
j_call: TRBJ1-5; v_call: TRBV30; d_call: NA; clone_size: NA; cdr3_nt: TGTGCCTGGGATCGGAGCAATCAGCCCCAGCATTTT; cdr3_aa: CAWDRSNQPQHF
j_call: TRBJ1-1; v_call: TRBV30; d_call: NA; clone_size: NA; cdr3_nt: TGTGCCTGGAGTGTACAAAGGGAAGAAGAAGCTTTCTTT; cdr3_aa: CAWSVQREEEAFF
j_call: TRBJ2-1; v_call: TRBV29-1; d_call: NA; clone_size: NA; cdr3_nt: TGCAGCGTTGTGCCTCAGGGAAATGAGCAGTTCTTC; cdr3_aa: CSVVPQGNEQFF
j_call: TRBJ2-1; v_call: TRBV19; d_call: NA; clone_size: few; cdr3_nt: TGTGCCAGTAGTATAGGTGGACCGGGCCCCCATGAGCAGTTCTTC; cdr3_aa: CASSIGGPGPHEQFF
j_call: TRBJ1-2; v_call: TRBV4-3; d_call: NA; clone_size: NA; cdr3_nt: TGCGCCAGCAGCCAAACCCCCTCGGAGCCGAACTATGGCTACACCTTC; cdr3_aa: CASSQTPSEPNYGYTF
j_call: TRBJ1-1; v_call: TRBV19; d_call: NA; clone_size: few; cdr3_nt: TGTGCCAGTAGTATAGACAGGGTGAACACTGAAGCTTTCTTT; cdr3_aa: CASSIDRVNTEAFF
j_call: TRBJ2-3; v_call: TRBV25-1; d_call: NA; clone_size: NA; cdr3_nt: TGTGCCAGCAGTGAAAGACGGCCTAGCACAGATACGCAGTATTTT; cdr3_aa: CASSERRPSTDTQYF
j_call: TRBJ2-7; v_call: TRBV21-1; d_call: NA; clone_size: NA; cdr3_nt: TGTGCCAGCTGGTTGCGGGGGGCCCTCCACGAGCAGTACTTC; cdr3_aa: CASWLRGALHEQYF
j_call: TRBJ1-2; v_call: TRBV30; d_call: NA; clone_size: NA; cdr3_nt: TGTGCCTGGAGTTCTCCCCCTCGTCGTGGCTACACCTTC; cdr3_aa: CAWSSPPRRGYTF
j_call: TRBJ2-7; v_call: TRBV5-5; d_call: TRBD1; clone_size: NA; cdr3_nt: TGTGCCAGCAGCTTATGGACAGGGTCCTACGAGCAGTACTTC; cdr3_aa: CASSLWTGSYEQYF
j_call: TRBJ2-1; v_call: TRBV6-6; d_call: NA; clone_size: NA; cdr3_nt: TGTGCCAGCAGGGGCGAGAGCATATACAATGAGCAGTTCTTC; cdr3_aa: CASRGESIYNEQFF
j_call: TRBJ1-6; v_call: TRBV4-2; d_call: NA; clone_size: NA; cdr3_nt: TGTGCCAGCAGCCAAATGCACCTTAATTCACCCCTCCACTTT; cdr3_aa: CASSQMHLNSPLHF
j_call: TRBJ2-5; v_call: TRBV5-5; d_call: TRBD2; clone_size: few; cdr3_nt: TGTGCCAGCAGCTTCGCCGGGACTAACGGGGAGACCCAGTACTTC; cdr3_aa: CASSFAGTNGETQYF
j_call: TRBJ1-2; v_call: TRBV2; d_call: NA; clone_size: NA; cdr3_nt: TGTGCCAGCAGTGTGGGGGACTATGGCTACACCTTC; cdr3_aa: CASSVGDYGYTF
j_call: TRBJ2-7; v_call: TRBV10-3; d_call: NA; clone_size: NA; cdr3_nt: TGTGCCATCAGTGAGTCGGGAAGCTACGAGCAGTACTTC; cdr3_aa: CAISESGSYEQYF
j_call: TRBJ1-5; v_call: TRBV27; d_call: NA; clone_size: NA; cdr3_nt: TGTGCCAGCAGTTTATCGTTAAGCAATCAGCCCCAGCATTTT; cdr3_aa: CASSLSLSNQPQHF
j_call: TRBJ1-5; v_call: TRBV5-6; d_call: NA; clone_size: NA; cdr3_nt: TGTGCCAGCAGCATCGGACCGGAACAGCCCCAGCATTTT; cdr3_aa: CASSIGPEQPQHF
j_call: TRBJ1-6; v_call: TRBV25-1; d_call: NA; clone_size: few; cdr3_nt: TGTGCCAGCAGAAGAGATAATTCACCCCTCCACTTT; cdr3_aa: CASRRDNSPLHF
j_call: TRBJ2-1; v_call: TRBV30; d_call: TRBD2; clone_size: NA; cdr3_nt: TGTGCCTGGAGTGGACTAGCGGGGGGCCACGATGAGCAGTTCTTC; cdr3_aa: CAWSGLAGGHDEQFF
j_call: TRBJ2-2; v_call: TRBV19; d_call: TRBD2; clone_size: NA; cdr3_nt: TGTGCCAGTAGTATAGTAGCGGGGACTCCCACCGGGGAGCTGTTTTTT; cdr3_aa: CASSIVAGTPTGELFF
j_call: TRBJ1-2; v_call: TRBV30; d_call: NA; clone_size: few; cdr3_nt: TGTGCCTGGAGCGACGGGACAATAGATCGCTACACCTTC; cdr3_aa: CAWSDGTIDRYTF
j_call: TRBJ1-1; v_call: TRBV20-1; d_call: NA; clone_size: NA; cdr3_nt: TGCAGTGCTCGGTTCCGGGGAGAAGCTTTCTTT; cdr3_aa: CSARFRGEAFF
j_call: TRBJ2-7; v_call: TRBV30; d_call: TRBD2; clone_size: NA; cdr3_nt: TGTGCCTGGAGCGCCGGGGGGTACGAGCAGTACTTC; cdr3_aa: CAWSAGGYEQYF
j_call: TRBJ1-4; v_call: TRBV5-1; d_call: TRBD1; clone_size: NA; cdr3_nt: TGCGCCAGCAGCTTAGGGAACTCCGGACAGGGGGAAAAACTGTTTTTT; cdr3_aa: CASSLGNSGQGEKLFF
j_call: TRBJ2-1; v_call: TRBV29-1; d_call: NA; clone_size: NA; cdr3_nt: TGCAGCGTTGTCCCGGACTTCATCTCCTACAATGAGCAGTTCTTC; cdr3_aa: CSVVPDFISYNEQFF
j_call: TRBJ2-7; v_call: TRBV7-8; d_call: TRBD2; clone_size: once; cdr3_nt: TGTGCCAGCAGCTCACAGCTCATCAGCGGGAGCTACGAGCAGTACTTC; cdr3_aa: CASSSQLISGSYEQYF
j_call: TRBJ1-6; v_call: TRBV27; d_call: NA; clone_size: NA; cdr3_nt: TGTGCCAGCAGTCTCGACGGGGGCTCGCGAAATTCACCCCTCCACTTT; cdr3_aa: CASSLDGGSRNSPLHF
j_call: TRBJ2-7; v_call: TRBV5-5; d_call: TRBD1; clone_size: NA; cdr3_nt: TGTGCCAGCAGCTCCCTCGGACAGGGGCTGAACGAGCAGTACTTC; cdr3_aa: CASSSLGQGLNEQYF
j_call: TRBJ1-1; v_call: TRBV5-1; d_call: TRBD1; clone_size: NA; cdr3_nt: TGCGCCAGCAGCGCGCAGACAGGGGCTACTGAAGCTTTCTTT; cdr3_aa: CASSAQTGATEAFF
j_call: TRBJ2-7; v_call: TRBV6-5; d_call: TRBD1; clone_size: many; cdr3_nt: TGTGCCAGCACCCTACCCGGGACAGGGCAGCAGTACTTC; cdr3_aa: CASTLPGTGQQYF
j_call: TRBJ2-7; v_call: TRBV29-1; d_call: TRBD1; clone_size: NA; cdr3_nt: TGCAGCGTTTCGACAGGGTGGGACGAGCAGTACTTC; cdr3_aa: CSVSTGWDEQYF
j_call: TRBJ1-2; v_call: TRBV29-1; d_call: NA; clone_size: few; cdr3_nt: TGCAGCGTTGGAGGTCCAGGGGATGGAGGCTACACCTTC; cdr3_aa: CSVGGPGDGGYTF
j_call: TRBJ1-5; v_call: TRBV25-1; d_call: NA; clone_size: NA; cdr3_nt: TGTGCCAGCAGTGAAACAGGGCATCAGCCCCAGCATTTT; cdr3_aa: CASSETGHQPQHF
j_call: TRBJ2-1; v_call: TRBV2; d_call: NA; clone_size: few; cdr3_nt: TGTGCCAGCGGGTATAGCAGATACAATGAGCAGTTCTTC; cdr3_aa: CASGYSRYNEQFF
j_call: TRBJ1-4; v_call: TRBV29-1; d_call: TRBD1; clone_size: few; cdr3_nt: TGCAGCGCCTCGGGGACAGGACAAAATGAAAAACTGTTTTTT; cdr3_aa: CSASGTGQNEKLFF
j_call: TRBJ2-3; v_call: TRBV29-1; d_call: TRBD2; clone_size: NA; cdr3_nt: TGCAGCGGTGGGCGGCGCGGGGGGACAGATACGCAGTATTTT; cdr3_aa: CSGGRRGGTDTQYF
j_call: TRBJ2-7; v_call: TRBV15; d_call: NA; clone_size: NA; cdr3_nt: TGTGCCACCAGCAGAGAGGGCCCTTACGAGCAGTACTTC; cdr3_aa: CATSREGPYEQYF
j_call: TRBJ2-7; v_call: TRBV7-8; d_call: TRBD2; clone_size: few; cdr3_nt: TGTGCCAGCAGCCCGTCAGCGGGGGGCTTCTACGAGCAGTACTTC; cdr3_aa: CASSPSAGGFYEQYF
j_call: TRBJ1-2; v_call: TRBV30; d_call: NA; clone_size: NA; cdr3_nt: TGTGCCTGGAGGCAGTCTGGCTACACCTTC; cdr3_aa: CAWRQSGYTF
j_call: TRBJ1-2; v_call: TRBV7-9; d_call: NA; clone_size: NA; cdr3_nt: TGTGCCAGCAGCGCAACGGATGGCTACACCTTC; cdr3_aa: CASSATDGYTF
j_call: TRBJ1-6; v_call: TRBV29-1; d_call: NA; clone_size: NA; cdr3_nt: TGCACACTCGGACCCCTCCACTTT; cdr3_aa: CTLGPLHF
j_call: TRBJ2-3; v_call: TRBV7-2; d_call: TRBD2; clone_size: few; cdr3_nt: TGTGCCAGCAGCTTAGATCTAGCGGGGGGGCTCATGGATACGCAGTATTTT; cdr3_aa: CASSLDLAGGLMDTQYF
j_call: TRBJ1-5; v_call: TRBV6-1; d_call: TRBD1; clone_size: NA; cdr3_nt: TGTGCCAGCAGTGATTGGGACAGGGGAAACAATCAGCCCCAGCATTTT; cdr3_aa: CASSDWDRGNNQPQHF